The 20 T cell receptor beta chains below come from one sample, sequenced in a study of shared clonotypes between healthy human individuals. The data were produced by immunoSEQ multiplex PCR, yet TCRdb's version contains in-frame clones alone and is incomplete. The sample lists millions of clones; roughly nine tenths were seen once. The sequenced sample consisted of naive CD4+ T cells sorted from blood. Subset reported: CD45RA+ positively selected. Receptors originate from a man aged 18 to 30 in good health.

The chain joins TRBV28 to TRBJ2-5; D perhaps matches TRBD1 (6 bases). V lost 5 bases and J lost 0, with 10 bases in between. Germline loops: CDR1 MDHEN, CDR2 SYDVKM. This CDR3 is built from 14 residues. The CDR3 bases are TGTGCCAGCAGTAAGGACAGTTACCAAGAGACCCAGTACTTC. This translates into CASSKDSYQETQYF.

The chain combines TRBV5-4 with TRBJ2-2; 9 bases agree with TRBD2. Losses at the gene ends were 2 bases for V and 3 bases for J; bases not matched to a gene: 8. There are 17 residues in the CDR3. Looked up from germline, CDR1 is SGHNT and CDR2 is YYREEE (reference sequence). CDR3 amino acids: CASSFTRRLADTGELFF. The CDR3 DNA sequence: TGTGCCAGCAGCTTTACCAGACGACTAGCGGACACCGGGGAGCTGTTTTTT.

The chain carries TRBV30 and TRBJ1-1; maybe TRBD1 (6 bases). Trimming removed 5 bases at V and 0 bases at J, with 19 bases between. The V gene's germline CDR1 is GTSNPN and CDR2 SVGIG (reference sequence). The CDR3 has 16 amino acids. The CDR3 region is CAWVAPTGLMNTEAFF. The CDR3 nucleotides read TGTGCCTGGGTTGCCCCTACAGGGCTAATGAACACTGAAGCTTTCTTT. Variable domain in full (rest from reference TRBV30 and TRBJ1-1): SQTIHQWPATLVQPVGSPLSLECTVEGTSNPNLYWYRQAAGRGLQLLFYSVGIGQISSEVPQNLSASRPQDRQFILSSKKLLLSDSGFYLCAWVAPTGLMNTEAFFGQGTRLTVV.

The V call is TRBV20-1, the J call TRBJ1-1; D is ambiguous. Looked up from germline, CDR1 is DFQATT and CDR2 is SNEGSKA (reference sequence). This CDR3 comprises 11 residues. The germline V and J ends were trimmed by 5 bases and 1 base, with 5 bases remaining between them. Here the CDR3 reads CSADGNTEAFF. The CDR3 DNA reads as TGCAGTGCTGACGGGAACACTGAAGCTTTCTTT.

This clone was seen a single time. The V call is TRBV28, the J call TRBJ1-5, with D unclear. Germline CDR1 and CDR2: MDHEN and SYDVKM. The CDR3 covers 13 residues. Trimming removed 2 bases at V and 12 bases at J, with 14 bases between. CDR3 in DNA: TGTGCCAGCAGTTTAGATGGACGGCGGTACCAGCATTTT. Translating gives CASSLDGRRYQHF.

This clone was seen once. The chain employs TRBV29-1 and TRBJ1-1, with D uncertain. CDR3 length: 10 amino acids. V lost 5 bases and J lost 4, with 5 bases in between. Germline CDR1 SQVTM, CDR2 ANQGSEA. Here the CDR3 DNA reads TGCAGCGTTAATCCCACTGAAGCTTTCTTT. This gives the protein CSVNPTEAFF.

This CDR3 reads CSVDRLAGDSTDTQYF. CDR3 DNA: TGCAGCGTTGACAGACTAGCGGGAGATAGCACAGATACGCAGTATTTT. The rearrangement uses TRBV29-1 and TRBJ2-3; 12 nucleotides line up with TRBD2. Trimming at V came to 3 bases and at J to 0 bases, leaving 4 bases not matched to a gene. Germline CDR1 reads SQVTM; CDR2 reads ANQGSEA. The CDR3 sequence is 16 residues long.

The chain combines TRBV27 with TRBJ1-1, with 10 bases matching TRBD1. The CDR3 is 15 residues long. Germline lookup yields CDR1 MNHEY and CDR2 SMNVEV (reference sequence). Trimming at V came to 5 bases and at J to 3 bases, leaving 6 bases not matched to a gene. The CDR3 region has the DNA TGTGCCAGCAGTCCCGACAGGGGGCGTTACACTGAAGCTTTCTTT. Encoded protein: CASSPDRGRYTEAFF.

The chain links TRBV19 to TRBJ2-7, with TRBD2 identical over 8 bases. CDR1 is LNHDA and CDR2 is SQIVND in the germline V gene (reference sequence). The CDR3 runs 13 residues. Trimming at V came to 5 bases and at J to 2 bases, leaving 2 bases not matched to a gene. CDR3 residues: CASSGGGPYEQYF. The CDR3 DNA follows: TGTGCCAGTAGTGGCGGGGGGCCCTACGAGCAGTACTTC.

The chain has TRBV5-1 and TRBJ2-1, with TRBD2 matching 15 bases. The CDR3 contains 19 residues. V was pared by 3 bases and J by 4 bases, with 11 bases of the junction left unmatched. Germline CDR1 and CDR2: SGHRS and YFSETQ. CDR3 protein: CASSWDPGLAGGKYNEQFF. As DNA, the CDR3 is TGCGCCAGCAGCTGGGACCCGGGACTAGCGGGGGGAAAATACAATGAGCAGTTCTTC. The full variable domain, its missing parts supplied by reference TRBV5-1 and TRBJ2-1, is KAGVTQTPRYLIKTRGQQVTLSCSPISGHRSVSWYQQTPGQGLQFLFEYFSETQRNKGNFPGRFSGRQFSNSRSEMNVSTLELGDSALYLCASSWDPGLAGGKYNEQFFGPGTRLTVL.

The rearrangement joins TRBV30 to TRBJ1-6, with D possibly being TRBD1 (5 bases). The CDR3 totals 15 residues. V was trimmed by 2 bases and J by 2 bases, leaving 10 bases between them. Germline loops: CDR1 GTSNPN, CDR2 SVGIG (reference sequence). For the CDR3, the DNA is TGTGCCTGGAGTTCTGGGGACGCCTATAATTCACCCCTCCACTTT. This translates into CAWSSGDAYNSPLHF.

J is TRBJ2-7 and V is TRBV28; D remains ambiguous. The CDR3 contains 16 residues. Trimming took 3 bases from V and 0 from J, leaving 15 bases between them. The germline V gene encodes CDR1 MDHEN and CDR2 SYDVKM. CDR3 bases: TGTGCCAGCAGTTTTAGTTTCGAGGATAGCTCCTACGAGCAGTACTTC. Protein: CASSFSFEDSSYEQYF.

The CDR3 loop is CATSAGGRGAYQETQYF. The CDR3, as DNA: TGTGCCACCAGCGCCGGGGGGCGGGGGGCCTATCAAGAGACCCAGTACTTC. This chain joins TRBV15 and TRBJ2-5, with 8 bases that match TRBD2. V dropped 5 bases and J dropped 2; count of bases not matched to a gene: 13. The CDR3 is made up of 17 amino acids. The germline V gene encodes CDR1 LNHNV and CDR2 YYDKDF (reference sequence).

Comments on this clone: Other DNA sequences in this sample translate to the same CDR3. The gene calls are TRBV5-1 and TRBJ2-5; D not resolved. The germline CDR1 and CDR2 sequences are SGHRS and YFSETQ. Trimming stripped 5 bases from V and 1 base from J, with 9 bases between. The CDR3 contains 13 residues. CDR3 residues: CASSGGVQETQYF. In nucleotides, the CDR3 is TGCGCCAGCAGTGGCGGAGTCCAAGAGACCCAGTACTTC.

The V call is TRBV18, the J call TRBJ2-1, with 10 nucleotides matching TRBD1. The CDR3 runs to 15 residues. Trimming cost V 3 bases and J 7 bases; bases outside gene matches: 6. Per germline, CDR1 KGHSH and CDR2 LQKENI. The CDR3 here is CASSPTTGGRNEQFF. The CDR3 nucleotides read TGTGCCAGCTCACCGACGACAGGGGGCAGGAATGAGCAGTTCTTC. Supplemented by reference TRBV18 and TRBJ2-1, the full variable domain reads NAGVMQNPRHLVRRRGQEARLRCSPMKGHSHVYWYRQLPEEGLKFMVYLQKENIIDESGMPKERFSAEFPKEGPSILRIQQVVRGDSAAYFCASSPTTGGRNEQFFGPGTRLTVL.

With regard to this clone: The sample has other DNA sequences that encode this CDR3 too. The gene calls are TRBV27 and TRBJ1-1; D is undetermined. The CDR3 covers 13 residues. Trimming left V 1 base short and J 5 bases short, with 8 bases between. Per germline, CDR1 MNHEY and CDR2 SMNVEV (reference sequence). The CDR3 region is CASSLLRDTEAFF. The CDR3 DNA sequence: TGTGCCAGCAGTTTATTACGGGATACTGAAGCTTTCTTT.

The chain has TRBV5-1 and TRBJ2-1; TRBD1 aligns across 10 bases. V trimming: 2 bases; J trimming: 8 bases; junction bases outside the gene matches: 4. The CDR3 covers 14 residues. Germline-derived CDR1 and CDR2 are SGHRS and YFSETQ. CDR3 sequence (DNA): TGCGCCAGCAGCTTTATGACAGGGGGCTATGAGCAGTTCTTC. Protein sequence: CASSFMTGGYEQFF.

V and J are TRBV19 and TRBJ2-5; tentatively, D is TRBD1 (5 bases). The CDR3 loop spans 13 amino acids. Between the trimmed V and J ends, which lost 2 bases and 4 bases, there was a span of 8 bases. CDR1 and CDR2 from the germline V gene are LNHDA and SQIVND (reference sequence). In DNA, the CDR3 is TGTGCCAGTAGTATAAATGGGGCAGAGACCCAGTACTTC. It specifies CASSINGAETQYF.

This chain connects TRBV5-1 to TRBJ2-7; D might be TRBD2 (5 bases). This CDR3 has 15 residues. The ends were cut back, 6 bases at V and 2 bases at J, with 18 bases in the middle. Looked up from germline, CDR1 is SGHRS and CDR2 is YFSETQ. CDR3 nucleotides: TGCGCCAGCACCGGATCTGGTCGGGGAGCCTACGAGCAGTACTTC. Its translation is CASTGSGRGAYEQYF.

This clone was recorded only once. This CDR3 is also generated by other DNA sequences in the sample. This CDR3 reads CAWSPGTYEQYF. The CDR3 DNA is TGTGCCTGGAGCCCCGGCACCTACGAGCAGTACTTC. This chain connects TRBV30 to TRBJ2-7; D ambiguous. V gave up 3 bases and J gave up 2 bases, with 8 bases separating them. The CDR3 covers 12 residues. From germline, CDR1 is GTSNPN and CDR2 SVGIG (reference sequence).